The clone carrying this T cell receptor beta chain was observed a handful of times. Its antigen is not identified. CDR3 length: 12 amino acids. V dropped 8 bases and J dropped 10 bases, with 17 bases sitting between them. The data are from a study of identical twins. Study observations and caveats: Conclusions were drawn cross-sectionally by statistical analysis, without following the same donors. In cord blood, abundant beta clonotypes had fewer insertions; memory showed no trend. Zero-insertion analyses could be partly confounded by invariant MAIT and iNKT cells.

A universal primer site was incorporated via template switching, and the cDNA contained unique molecular identifiers. TCRdb fed the 5' RACE reads into MiXCR, producing one record per CDR3 protein. Among 450,000 or so distinct CDR3 sequences listed, about 14% were seen once. Separately, the same data were catalogued under a study of yellow fever vaccine responses in identical twins.

This chain uses TRBV12-3 or TRBV12-4 with TRBJ1-1; D is perhaps TRBD1 (5 bases). The TCR comes from a woman aged 18-30 years in good health. The source material was CD4+ T cells sorted from blood. The DNA for the CDR3 is TGTGCCAGCCCGAGCCCCGGGGGGACAGCTTTCTTT. Encoded protein: CASPSPGGTAFF.